The text below deals with one T cell receptor beta chain. Its antigen is currently unknown. These data come from a study of cytomegalovirus exposure and HLA in healthy donors. Study-wide background: The roughly 100 million unique TCR beta sequences, from about 190 million T cells, were found by an earlier analysis.

The study ran its PCR with 60 Vbeta and 13 Jbeta primers. Data came from immunoSEQ multiplex PCR; TCRdb stores just in-frame clones and leaves some out. Of around 90,000 clones listed, approximately 81% are singletons. Study results and caveats: The classifier, whose performance was assessed in both the original and validation cohorts, reportedly diagnosed cytomegalovirus status with high specificity and sensitivity. Most TCR sequences were seen very rarely across donors, but some public TCRs occurred in many.

The CDR3 loop spans 17 amino acids. V was trimmed by 0 bases and J by 0 bases, leaving 12 bases between them. Per the germline V gene, CDR1 is SGHTA and CDR2 is FQGNSA. This clonotype originated in a male donor in good health and CMV-seropositive. The V gene is TRBV7-2, the J gene TRBJ1-3; D ambiguous. The sequenced sample consisted of PBMCs. CDR3 sequence: CASSLAASRHSGNTIYF. CDR3 nucleotide sequence: TGTGCCAGCAGCTTAGCCGCCTCGAGGCACTCTGGAAACACCATATATTTT.